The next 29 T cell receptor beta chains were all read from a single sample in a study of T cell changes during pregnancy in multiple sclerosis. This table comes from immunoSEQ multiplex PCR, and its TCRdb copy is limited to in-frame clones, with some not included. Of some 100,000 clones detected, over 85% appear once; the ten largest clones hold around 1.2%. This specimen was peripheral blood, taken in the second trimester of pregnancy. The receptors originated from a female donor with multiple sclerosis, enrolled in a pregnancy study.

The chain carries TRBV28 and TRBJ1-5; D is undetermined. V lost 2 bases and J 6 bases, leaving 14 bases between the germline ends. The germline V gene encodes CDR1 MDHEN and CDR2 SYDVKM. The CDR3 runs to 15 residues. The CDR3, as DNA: TGTGCCAGCAGTTTAGGTACTAGGACGTTTCAGCCCCAGCATTTT. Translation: CASSLGTRTFQPQHF.

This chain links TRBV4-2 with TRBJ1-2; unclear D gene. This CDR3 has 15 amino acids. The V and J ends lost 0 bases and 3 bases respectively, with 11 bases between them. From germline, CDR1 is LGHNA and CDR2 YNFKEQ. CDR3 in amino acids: CASSQDLRQDYGYTF. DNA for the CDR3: TGTGCCAGCAGCCAAGATCTGCGCCAGGACTATGGCTACACCTTC.

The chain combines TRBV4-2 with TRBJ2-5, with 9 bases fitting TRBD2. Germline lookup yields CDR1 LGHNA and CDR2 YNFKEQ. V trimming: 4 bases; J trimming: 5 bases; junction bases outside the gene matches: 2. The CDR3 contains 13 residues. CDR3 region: CASSPLAGETQYF. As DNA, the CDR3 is TGTGCCAGCAGCCCCCTAGCGGGGGAGACCCAGTACTTC.

CDR3 sequence reads: CASSLVGGISGEQYF. CDR3 DNA sequence: TGTGCCAGCAGCTTGGTGGGGGGAATCTCTGGCGAGCAGTACTTC. The chain is built from TRBV5-4 and TRBJ2-7; D possibly corresponds to TRBD2 (6 bases). From germline, CDR1 is SGHNT and CDR2 YYREEE (reference sequence). The CDR3 is 15 residues long. Trimming shortened V by 0 bases and J by 6 bases, and 16 bases separated the two germline ends.

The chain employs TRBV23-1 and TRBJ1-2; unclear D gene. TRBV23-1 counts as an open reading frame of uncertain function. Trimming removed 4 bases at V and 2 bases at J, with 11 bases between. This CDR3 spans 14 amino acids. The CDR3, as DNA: TGCGCCAGCAGTCGGCGCTCTAGAAACTATGGCTACACCTTC. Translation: CASSRRSRNYGYTF.

The CDR3 nucleotides read TGTGCCAGCTCATCAGGGGATGACACTGAAGCTTTCTTT. Protein: CASSSGDDTEAFF. This chain uses TRBV18 with TRBJ1-1, with D possibly being TRBD1 (6 bases). The germline V gene has CDR1 KGHSH and CDR2 LQKENI. This CDR3 has 13 amino acids. Trimming shortened V by 5 bases and J by 3 bases, and 10 bases separated the two germline ends.

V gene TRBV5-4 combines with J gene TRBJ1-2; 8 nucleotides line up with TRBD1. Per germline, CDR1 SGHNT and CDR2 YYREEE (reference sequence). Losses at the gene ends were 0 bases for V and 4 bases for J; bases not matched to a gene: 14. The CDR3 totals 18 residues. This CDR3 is CASSLGGPTGESVYGYTF. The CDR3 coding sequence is TGTGCCAGCAGCTTGGGGGGACCGACAGGGGAGTCTGTCTATGGCTACACCTTC.

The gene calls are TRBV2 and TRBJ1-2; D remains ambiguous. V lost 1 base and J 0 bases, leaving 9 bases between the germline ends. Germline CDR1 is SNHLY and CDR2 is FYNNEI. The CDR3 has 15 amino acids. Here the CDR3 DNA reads TGTGCCAGCAGTGAAGGAGGTGCGGCTAACTATGGCTACACCTTC. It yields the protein CASSEGGAANYGYTF.

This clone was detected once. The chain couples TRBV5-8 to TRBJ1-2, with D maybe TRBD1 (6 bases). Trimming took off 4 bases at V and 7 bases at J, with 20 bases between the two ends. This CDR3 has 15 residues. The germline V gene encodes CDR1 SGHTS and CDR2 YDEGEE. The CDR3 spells CASSVASTGTRGYTF. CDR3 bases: TGTGCCAGCAGCGTGGCCTCGACAGGCACTCGTGGCTACACCTTC.

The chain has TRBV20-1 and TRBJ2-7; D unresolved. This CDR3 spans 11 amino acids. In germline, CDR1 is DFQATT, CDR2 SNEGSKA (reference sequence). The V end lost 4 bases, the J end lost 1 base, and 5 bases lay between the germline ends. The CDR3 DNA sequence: TGCAGTGCTACAGGTTCCTACGAGCAGTACTTC. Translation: CSATGSYEQYF.

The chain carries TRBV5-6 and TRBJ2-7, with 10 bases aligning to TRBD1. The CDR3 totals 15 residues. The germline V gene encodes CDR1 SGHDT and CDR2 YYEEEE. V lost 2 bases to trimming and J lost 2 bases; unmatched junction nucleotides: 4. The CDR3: CASSFLGQGTYEQYF. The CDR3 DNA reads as TGTGCCAGCAGCTTCTTGGGACAGGGGACCTACGAGCAGTACTTC.

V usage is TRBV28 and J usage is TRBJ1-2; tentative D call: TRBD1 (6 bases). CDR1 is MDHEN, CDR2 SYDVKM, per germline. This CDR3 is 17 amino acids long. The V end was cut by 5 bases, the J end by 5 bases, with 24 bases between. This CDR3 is CASSRGGKDRRKYGYTF. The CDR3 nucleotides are TGTGCCAGCAGTAGGGGGGGGAAAGACAGGCGGAAATATGGCTACACCTTC.

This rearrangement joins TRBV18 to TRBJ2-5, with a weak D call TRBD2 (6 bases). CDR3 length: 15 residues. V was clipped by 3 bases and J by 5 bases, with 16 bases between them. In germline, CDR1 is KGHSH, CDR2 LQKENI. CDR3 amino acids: CASSPPSRAGETQYF. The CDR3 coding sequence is TGTGCCAGCTCACCTCCGAGCAGGGCGGGGGAGACCCAGTACTTC.

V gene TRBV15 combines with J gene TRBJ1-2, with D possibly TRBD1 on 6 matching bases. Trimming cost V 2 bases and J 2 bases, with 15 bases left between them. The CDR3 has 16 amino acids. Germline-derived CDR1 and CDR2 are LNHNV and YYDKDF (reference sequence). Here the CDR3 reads CATSRSPGTTNYGYTF. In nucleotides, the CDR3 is TGTGCCACCAGCAGATCCCCCGGGACAACCAACTATGGCTACACCTTC.

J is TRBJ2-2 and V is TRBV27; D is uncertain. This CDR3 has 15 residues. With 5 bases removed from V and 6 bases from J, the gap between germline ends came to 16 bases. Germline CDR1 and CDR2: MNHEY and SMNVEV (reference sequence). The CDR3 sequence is CASSPPGGVPGELFF. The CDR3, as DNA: TGTGCCAGCAGTCCTCCCGGCGGTGTTCCCGGGGAGCTGTTTTTT.

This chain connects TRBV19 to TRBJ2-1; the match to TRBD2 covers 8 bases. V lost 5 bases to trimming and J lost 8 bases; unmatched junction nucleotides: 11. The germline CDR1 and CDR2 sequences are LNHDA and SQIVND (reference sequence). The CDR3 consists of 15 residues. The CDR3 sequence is CASSLSRSGGYEQFF. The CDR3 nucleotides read TGTGCCAGTAGTCTCAGCCGGAGCGGGGGTTATGAGCAGTTCTTC.

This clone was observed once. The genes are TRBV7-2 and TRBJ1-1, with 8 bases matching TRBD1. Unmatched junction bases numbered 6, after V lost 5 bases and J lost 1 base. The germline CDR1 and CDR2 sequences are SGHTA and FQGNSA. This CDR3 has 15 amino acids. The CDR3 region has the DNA TGTGCCAGCAGCCTAGAGGGACAGGAGAACACTGAAGCTTTCTTT. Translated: CASSLEGQENTEAFF.

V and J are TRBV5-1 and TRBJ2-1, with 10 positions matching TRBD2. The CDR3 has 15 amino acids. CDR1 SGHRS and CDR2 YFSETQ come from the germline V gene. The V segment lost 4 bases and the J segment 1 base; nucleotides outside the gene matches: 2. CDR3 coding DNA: TGCGCCAGCAGCGATAGCGGGGGGTCCTACAATGAGCAGTTCTTC. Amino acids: CASSDSGGSYNEQFF.

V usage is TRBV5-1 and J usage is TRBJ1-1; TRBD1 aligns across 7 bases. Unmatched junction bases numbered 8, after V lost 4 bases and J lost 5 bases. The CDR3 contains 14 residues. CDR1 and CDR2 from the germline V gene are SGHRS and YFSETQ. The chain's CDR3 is CASSINRGGTEAFF. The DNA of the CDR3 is TGCGCCAGCAGCATAAACAGGGGTGGAACTGAAGCTTTCTTT.

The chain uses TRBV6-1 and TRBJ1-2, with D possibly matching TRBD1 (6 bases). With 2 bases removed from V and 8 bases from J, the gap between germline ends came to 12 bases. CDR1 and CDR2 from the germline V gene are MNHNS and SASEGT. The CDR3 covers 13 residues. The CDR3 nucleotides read TGTGCCAGCAGTGAAACCACAGGGCCAGGCTACACCTTC. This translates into CASSETTGPGYTF.

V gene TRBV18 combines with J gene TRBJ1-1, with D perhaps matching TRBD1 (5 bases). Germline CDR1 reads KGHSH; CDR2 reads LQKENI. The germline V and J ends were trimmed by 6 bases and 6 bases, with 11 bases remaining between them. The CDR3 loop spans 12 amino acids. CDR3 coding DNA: TGTGCCAGCTCTCAGACAGAGCCTGAAGCTTTCTTT. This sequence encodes CASSQTEPEAFF.

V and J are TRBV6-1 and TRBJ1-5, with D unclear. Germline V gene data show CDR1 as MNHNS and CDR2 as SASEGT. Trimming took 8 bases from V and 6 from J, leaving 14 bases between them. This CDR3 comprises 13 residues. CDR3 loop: CASWRSSSQPQHF. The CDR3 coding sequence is TGTGCCAGCTGGAGGTCGAGTAGTCAGCCCCAGCATTTT.

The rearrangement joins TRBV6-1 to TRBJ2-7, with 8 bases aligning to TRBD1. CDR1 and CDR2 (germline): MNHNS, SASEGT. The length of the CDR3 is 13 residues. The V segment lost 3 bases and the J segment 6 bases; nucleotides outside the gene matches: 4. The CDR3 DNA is TGTGCCAGCAGTGAGGACAGGGTCGGCGAGCAGTACTTC. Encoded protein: CASSEDRVGEQYF.

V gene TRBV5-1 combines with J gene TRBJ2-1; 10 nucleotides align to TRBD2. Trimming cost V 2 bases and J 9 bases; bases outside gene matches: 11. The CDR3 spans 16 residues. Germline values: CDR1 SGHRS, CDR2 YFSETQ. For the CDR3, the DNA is TGCGCCAGCAGCTTAGCGGGAGGGCTAGGGAGGAGTGAGCAGTTCTTC. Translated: CASSLAGGLGRSEQFF.

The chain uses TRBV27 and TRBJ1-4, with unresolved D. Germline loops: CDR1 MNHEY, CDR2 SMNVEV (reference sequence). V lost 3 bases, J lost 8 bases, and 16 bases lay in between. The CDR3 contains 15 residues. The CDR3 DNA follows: TGTGCCAGCAGTTTCCTCGTGTCCCTCGGGGAAAAACTGTTTTTT. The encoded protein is CASSFLVSLGEKLFF.

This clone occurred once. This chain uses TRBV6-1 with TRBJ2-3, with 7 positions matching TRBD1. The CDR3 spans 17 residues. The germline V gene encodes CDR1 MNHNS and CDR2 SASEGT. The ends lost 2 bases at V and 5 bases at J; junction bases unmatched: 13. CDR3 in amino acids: CASSEKDRRSNGDTQYF. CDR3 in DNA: TGTGCCAGCAGTGAAAAGGACAGGCGAAGTAATGGAGATACGCAGTATTTT.

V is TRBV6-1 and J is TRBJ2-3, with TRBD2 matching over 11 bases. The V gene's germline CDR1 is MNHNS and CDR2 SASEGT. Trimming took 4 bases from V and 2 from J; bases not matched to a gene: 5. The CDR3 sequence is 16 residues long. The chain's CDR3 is CASSVDSGRATDTQYF. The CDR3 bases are TGTGCCAGCAGTGTAGATAGCGGGAGGGCCACAGATACGCAGTATTTT.

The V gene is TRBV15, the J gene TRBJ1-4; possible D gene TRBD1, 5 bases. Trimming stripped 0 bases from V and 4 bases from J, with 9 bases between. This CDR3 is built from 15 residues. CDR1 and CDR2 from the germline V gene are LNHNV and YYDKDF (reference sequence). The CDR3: CATSRDRQGNEKLFF. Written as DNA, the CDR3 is TGTGCCACCAGCAGAGATCGGCAGGGTAATGAAAAACTGTTTTTT.

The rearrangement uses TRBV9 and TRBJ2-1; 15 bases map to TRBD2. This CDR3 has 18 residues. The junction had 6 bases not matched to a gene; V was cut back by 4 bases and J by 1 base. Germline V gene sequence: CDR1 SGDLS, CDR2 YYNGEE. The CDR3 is CASSRTSGGAGSYNEQFF. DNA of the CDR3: TGTGCCAGCAGCCGGACTAGCGGGGGGGCCGGATCCTACAATGAGCAGTTCTTC.